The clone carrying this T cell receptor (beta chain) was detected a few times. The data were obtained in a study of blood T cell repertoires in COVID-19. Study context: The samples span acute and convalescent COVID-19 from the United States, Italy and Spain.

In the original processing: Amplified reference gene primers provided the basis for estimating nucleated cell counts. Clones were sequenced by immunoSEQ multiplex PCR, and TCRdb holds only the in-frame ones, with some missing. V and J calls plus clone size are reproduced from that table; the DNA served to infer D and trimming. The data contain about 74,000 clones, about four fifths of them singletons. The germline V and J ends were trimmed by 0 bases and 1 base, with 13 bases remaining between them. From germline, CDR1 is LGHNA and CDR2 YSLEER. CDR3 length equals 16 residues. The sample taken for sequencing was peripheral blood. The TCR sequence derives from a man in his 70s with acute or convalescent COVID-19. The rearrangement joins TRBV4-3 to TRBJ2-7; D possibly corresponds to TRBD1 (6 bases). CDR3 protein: CASSQEGGFRSYEQYF. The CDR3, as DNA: TGCGCCAGCAGCCAAGAAGGGGGTTTTAGATCCTACGAGCAGTACTTC.